The clone carrying this TCR beta chain was seen a handful of times. Its antigen is undetermined. The junction departs from germline at one end; a sequencing error may be responsible. Other DNA sequences of this sample code for an identical CDR3. The source of the sample is a study of metastatic and nonmetastatic thyroid tumors. Study details: Repertoires from malignant and benign thyroid patients were compared across blood and tumor or nodule tissue.

No patient received treatment before thyroid surgery. Methods used by the authors: CDR3 differences across clinicopathological groups were used to build a distant-metastasis classifier for papillary thyroid cancer. With MiXCR, TCRdb called clones anew from the PCR reads. TCRdb's processing, not the authors', yielded these V and J calls. The sample holds some 40,000 clones, roughly 18% seen once. The study's findings and limits: Compared with benign nodules, malignant thyroid tumors were reported to have significantly higher TCR beta diversity in both blood and tumor.

The CDR3 contains 14 residues. CDR1 is GTSNPN, CDR2 SVGIG, per germline (reference sequence). The specimen sequenced was blood. The V and J genes are TRBV30 and TRBJ2-2; D may correspond to TRBD1 or TRBD2 (5 bases each). The receptor was isolated from a female donor with papillary thyroid cancer or a benign thyroid nodule (not recorded which). Some clones in this sample may be carry-over from other donors' samples. This CDR3 is CAWSVPPGAGELFF. In DNA, the CDR3 is TGTGCCTGGAGTGTACCCCCCGGGGCTGGGGAGCTGTTCTTT.